Each of the 28 T cell receptor beta chains below was sequenced from the same sample in a study of regulatory T cells in long-lasting Graves disease. Specified time point: newly diagnosed GD, antithyroid drugs for less than 3 months. Scientists built the TCR library using RNA that was extracted from PBMCs. Investigators prepared the TCR beta libraries by applying iRepertoire HTBI primers and Arm-PCR of CDR3 regions. TCRdb processed the multiplex PCR reads anew with MiXCR; each CDR3 protein has one entry. Among 400,000 to 500,000 distinct CDR3 sequences, roughly 17% were seen once, and the ten largest hold about 23%. This sample also belongs to another study, concerning T cells in Graves' hyperthyroidism and ophthalmopathy.

The starting material was peripheral blood mononuclear cells (PBMCs), obtained at new diagnosis, from a patient treated with antithyroid drugs. All receptors derive from a woman in her late teens or twenties with Graves disease.

This clonotype was observed many times. The chain couples TRBV15 to TRBJ1-5, with TRBD1 as a possible D gene (5 bases). CDR1 is LNHNV and CDR2 is YYDKDF in the germline V gene (reference sequence). Between the trimmed V and J ends, which lost 5 bases and 3 bases, there was a span of 17 bases. This CDR3 region has 16 residues. CDR3 nucleotides: TGTGCCACCAGCCATGCCGCCGGGGCTATCAATCAGCCCCAGCATTTT. Amino acid sequence: CATSHAAGAINQPQHF. Looking up the rest from reference TRBV15 and TRBJ1-5 gives the full variable domain: DAMVIQNPRYQVTQFGKPVTLSCSQTLNHNVMYWYQQKSSQAPKLLFHYYDKDFNNEADTPDNFQSRRPNTSFCFLDIRSPGLGDTAMYLCATSHAAGAINQPQHFGDGTRLSIL.

This clonotype was recorded many times. The genes are TRBV2 and TRBJ2-1; D may be TRBD1 or TRBD2 (5 bases each). CDR3 length: 14 residues. Looked up from germline, CDR1 is SNHLY and CDR2 is FYNNEI. Trimming removed 5 bases from V and 5 bases from J, with 13 bases in between. Here the CDR3 reads CASSNRDLNNEQFF. CDR3 bases: TGTGCCAGCAGTAACCGGGACCTAAACAATGAGCAGTTCTTC. The full variable domain, with the rest looked up from reference TRBV2 and TRBJ2-1, is EPEVTQTPSHQVTQMGQEVILRCVPISNHLYFYWYRQILGQKVEFLVSFYNNEISEKSEIFDDQFSVERPDGSNFTLKIRSTKLEDSAMYFCASSNRDLNNEQFFGPGTRLTVL.

The V and J genes are TRBV28 and TRBJ1-5; 10 nucleotides match TRBD1. V shed 7 bases and J 5 bases; nucleotides not matched to a gene: 8. The CDR3 is made up of 15 amino acids. The germline V gene encodes CDR1 MDHEN and CDR2 SYDVKM. CDR3 region: CASNLRDRGYQPQHF. The CDR3 nucleotides read TGTGCCAGCAACTTACGGGACAGGGGATATCAGCCCCAGCATTTT.

This clonotype was seen many times. This chain links TRBV7-2 with TRBJ2-5; TRBD1 matches at 12 bases. Trimming removed 4 bases from V and 5 bases from J; junction bases left unmatched: 11. The germline V gene has CDR1 SGHTA and CDR2 FQGNSA. CDR3 length: 17 residues. The CDR3, as DNA: TGTGCCAGCAGCTCTAGCCGGGACAGGGGGCCTTGGGAGACCCAGTACTTC. Protein product: CASSSSRDRGPWETQYF.

As regards this clonotype: A far larger clone is just one base off, so this is likely a read error. Because the CDR3 is missing its conserved closing phenylalanine or tryptophan, this is likely a read error. This chain uses TRBV28 with TRBJ2-3; 14 positions match TRBD2. Germline trimming cut 5 bases from V and 4 bases from J; bases unmatched to any gene: 5. This CDR3 comprises 16 residues. Germline CDR1 is MDHEN and CDR2 is SYDVKM. CDR3 DNA sequence: TGTGCCAGCAGTCCAAGACTAGCGGGAGGGGCAGATACGCAGTATATT. Translated, it gives CASSPRLAGGADTQYI.

In its sample, this clonotype was seen many times. This chain links TRBV12-5 with TRBJ2-2; TRBD2 matches at 9 bases. Germline V gene data show CDR1 as LGHNT and CDR2 as FRNRAP. Unmatched junction bases numbered 11, after V lost 0 bases and J lost 0 bases. The CDR3 runs 20 residues. As DNA, the CDR3 is TGTGCTAGTGGTTTGGTTCAAAAGGCTAGCGGGAAAGCGAACACCGGGGAGCTGTTTTTT. It translates to CASGLVQKASGKANTGELFF. Complete variable domain (other parts from reference TRBV12-5 and TRBJ2-2): DARVTQTPRHKVTEMGQEVTMRCQPILGHNTVFWYRQTMMQGLELLAYFRNRAPLDDSGMPKDRFSAEMPDATLATLKIQPSEPRDSAVYFCASGLVQKASGKANTGELFFGEGSRLTVL.

Many counts were recorded for this clonotype. The chain combines TRBV2 with TRBJ1-5; D is unresolved. V lost 4 bases and J 4 bases, leaving 20 bases between the germline ends. There are 17 residues in the CDR3. CDR1 is SNHLY, CDR2 FYNNEI, per germline. The CDR3 spells CASSVTPRRQKNQPQHF. CDR3 DNA: TGTGCCAGCAGTGTAACCCCCCGGAGGCAGAAAAATCAGCCCCAGCATTTT. Full variable domain (missing parts from reference TRBV2 and TRBJ1-5): EPEVTQTPSHQVTQMGQEVILRCVPISNHLYFYWYRQILGQKVEFLVSFYNNEISEKSEIFDDQFSVERPDGSNFTLKIRSTKLEDSAMYFCASSVTPRRQKNQPQHFGDGTRLSIL.

This clonotype was seen repeatedly, ten times or more. The rearrangement joins TRBV18 to TRBJ2-1; D might be TRBD2 (5 bases). The V and J ends lost 0 bases and 4 bases respectively, with 7 bases between them. The germline CDR1 and CDR2 sequences are KGHSH and LQKENI. The CDR3 is 14 amino acids. CDR3 sequence reads: CASSPPSGYNEQFF. CDR3 in DNA: TGTGCCAGCTCACCACCGAGCGGATACAATGAGCAGTTCTTC.

This clonotype was recorded at least ten times. The J gene is TRBJ2-1, the V gene TRBV4-1, with D possibly being TRBD2 (6 bases). Looked up from germline, CDR1 is MGHRA and CDR2 is YSYEKL. The length of the CDR3 is 16 residues. V was pared by 4 bases and J by 4 bases, with 17 bases between. Written as DNA, the CDR3 is TGCGCCAGCAGCCTCAGTGGAGGGGCGGGGTACAATGAGCAGTTCTTC. It specifies CASSLSGGAGYNEQFF.

The chain joins TRBV7-6 to TRBJ1-3; the D is unclear. Germline CDR1 is SGHVS and CDR2 is FNYEAQ. The CDR3 extends over 13 amino acids. The V and J ends lost 1 base and 2 bases respectively, with 3 bases between them. CDR3 DNA sequence: TGTGCCAGCAGCTTAGAGGCTGGAAACACCATATATTTT. Protein sequence: CASSLEAGNTIYF.

The V gene is TRBV29-1, the J gene TRBJ2-7; tentative D call: TRBD2 (6 bases). V lost 2 bases to trimming and J lost 0 bases, with 8 bases between them. The CDR3 has 13 residues. Germline CDR1 is SQVTM and CDR2 is ANQGSEA. CDR3 nucleotides: TGCAGCGTTGAATTGGACTACTCCTACGAGCAGTACTTC. Amino acid sequence: CSVELDYSYEQYF.

This sequence joins TRBV5-8 and TRBJ1-1; D perhaps matches TRBD1 (6 bases). Trimming pared 0 bases from V and 1 base from J, leaving 16 bases between. The germline gives CDR1 SGHTS, CDR2 YDEGEE. The CDR3 sequence is 17 residues long. As DNA, the CDR3 is TGTGCCAGCAGCTTGGCCATAGGCAGGGGTTGGAACACTGAAGCTTTCTTT. It specifies CASSLAIGRGWNTEAFF.

This clonotype was counted only a few times. The rearrangement uses TRBV5-1 and TRBJ2-2, with TRBD1 matching 7 bases. The CDR3 spans 13 residues. The ends lost 6 bases at V and 5 bases at J; junction bases unmatched: 4. Germline values: CDR1 SGHRS, CDR2 YFSETQ. The CDR3 here is CASNRGDTGELFF. CDR3 DNA sequence: TGCGCCAGCAACAGGGGAGATACCGGGGAGCTGTTTTTT.

This clonotype was recorded a few times. The chain links TRBV30 to TRBJ2-4; D remains ambiguous. Germline lookup yields CDR1 GTSNPN and CDR2 SVGIG (reference sequence). The V gene lost 1 base and the J gene lost 0 bases, with 7 bases spanning the gap. The CDR3 is 14 amino acids. The CDR3 protein is CAWSEGVAKNIQYF. CDR3 sequence (DNA): TGTGCCTGGAGTGAAGGAGTAGCCAAAAACATTCAGTACTTC.

This clonotype occurred a few times. The genes are TRBV20-1 and TRBJ1-2, with 7 bases that match TRBD1. Germline V lookup: CDR1 DFQATT, CDR2 SNEGSKA (reference sequence). V dropped 6 bases and J dropped 2; count of bases not matched to a gene: 6. The CDR3 length is 13 residues. CDR3 in DNA: TGCAGTGCCAACACAGGGGAAAACTATGGCTACACCTTC. It specifies CSANTGENYGYTF.

V usage is TRBV6-1 and J usage is TRBJ1-4; D is unresolved. Germline V gene lookup returns CDR1 MNHNS and CDR2 SASEGT. The CDR3 length is 16 residues. V lost 7 bases and J lost 0, with 15 bases in between. This chain's CDR3 is CASNPALGATNEKLFF. For the CDR3, the DNA is TGTGCCAGCAATCCGGCGCTGGGTGCAACTAATGAAAAACTGTTTTTT.

In its sample, this clonotype was seen a few times. The chain uses TRBV11-3 and TRBJ2-7; 8 nucleotides agree with TRBD2. The ends lost 1 base at V and 0 bases at J; junction bases unmatched: 5. Germline assignment: CDR1 SGHNT and CDR2 YENEEA. This CDR3 contains 16 residues. The CDR3 DNA reads TGTGCCAGCAGCTTAGTTGCTAGCGGGTACTCCTACGAGCAGTACTTC. Protein sequence: CASSLVASGYSYEQYF. Variable domain in full (rest from reference TRBV11-3 and TRBJ2-7): EAGVVQSPRYKIIEKKQPVAFWCNPISGHNTLYWYLQNLGQGPELLIRYENEEAVDDSQLPKDRFSAERLKGVDSTLKIQPAELGDSAVYLCASSLVASGYSYEQYFGPGTRLTVT.

This clonotype occurred a few times. The V call is TRBV30, the J call TRBJ1-4; D might be TRBD1 (5 bases). Trimming pared 2 bases from V and 0 bases from J, leaving 10 bases between. This CDR3 region has 15 residues. Germline V gene lookup returns CDR1 GTSNPN and CDR2 SVGIG (reference sequence). The CDR3, as DNA: TGTGCCTGGAGTTTGGGGGTCGCAACTAATGAAAAACTGTTTTTT. This encodes CAWSLGVATNEKLFF. The full variable domain, rest sourced from reference TRBV30 and TRBJ1-4, is SQTIHQWPATLVQPVGSPLSLECTVEGTSNPNLYWYRQAAGRGLQLLFYSVGIGQISSEVPQNLSASRPQDRQFILSSKKLLLSDSGFYLCAWSLGVATNEKLFFGSGTQLSVL.

At least ten counts were recorded for this clonotype. V gene TRBV20-1 combines with J gene TRBJ2-1; D is undetermined. CDR1 and CDR2 (germline): DFQATT, SNEGSKA (reference sequence). The CDR3 contains 13 residues. Trimming stripped 7 bases from V and 4 bases from J, with 14 bases between. The CDR3 sequence is CSGTRGGYNEQFF. The CDR3 DNA follows: TGCAGTGGGACGAGAGGCGGATACAATGAGCAGTTCTTC.

This clonotype showed up just a few times. The chain joins TRBV7-8 to TRBJ2-7, with a weak D call TRBD2 (6 bases). The germline gives CDR1 SGHVS, CDR2 FQNEAQ. The CDR3 covers 13 residues. The V and J ends lost 6 bases and 6 bases respectively, with 15 bases between them. The CDR3 sequence: CASSNLRDAEQYF. In DNA, the CDR3 is TGTGCCAGCAGTAATCTGCGGGACGCCGAGCAGTACTTC.

This clonotype was detected many times. This rearrangement joins TRBV3-1 to TRBJ2-5; D tentatively fits TRBD1 or TRBD2 (6 bases each). Deletions cut 6 bases from V and 4 bases from J, with 15 bases between. Germline values: CDR1 LGHDT, CDR2 YNNKEL (reference sequence). CDR3 length equals 14 residues. CDR3 in amino acids: CASRSKGGGETQYF. The CDR3, as DNA: TGTGCCAGCAGGTCCAAAGGAGGGGGAGAGACCCAGTACTTC.

With regard to this clonotype: A much larger clone lies one base from this, so it may be a read error. The rearrangement uses TRBV3-1 and TRBJ2-3; 8 bases map to TRBD2. This CDR3 spans 18 amino acids. Per germline, CDR1 LGHDT and CDR2 YNNKEL (reference sequence). Trimming took 4 bases from V and 0 from J; bases not matched to a gene: 12. The CDR3: CASSPTSLSSGSTDTQYF. Written as DNA, the CDR3 is TGTGCCAGCAGCCCTACTAGCCTGTCTAGCGGGAGCACAGATACGCAGTATTTT.

The chain combines TRBV7-6 with TRBJ2-1; D perhaps matches TRBD2 (5 bases). The V gene lost 0 bases and the J gene lost 3 bases, with 18 bases spanning the gap. CDR1 is SGHVS, CDR2 FNYEAQ, per germline. This CDR3 is built from 18 residues. The CDR3 DNA reads TGTGCCAGCAGCTTAGCGGGGTCTAGTCTAGCAGGCTACAATGAGCAGTTCTTC. Its translation: CASSLAGSSLAGYNEQFF. The full variable domain, with the rest looked up from reference TRBV7-6 and TRBJ2-1, is GAGVSQSPRYKVTKRGQDVALRCDPISGHVSLYWYRQALGQGPEFLTYFNYEAQQDKSGLPNDRFSAERPEGSISTLTIQRTEQRDSAMYRCASSLAGSSLAGYNEQFFGPGTRLTVL.

A remark on this clonotype: No conserved phenylalanine or tryptophan ends this CDR3, so it is likely a read error. As DNA, the CDR3 is TGTGCCAGCAGTTACGGGACATATAGTACGGCCACTGAAGCTTTCTCT. It yields the protein CASSYGTYSTATEAFS. V usage is TRBV6-5 and J usage is TRBJ1-1, with D maybe TRBD1 (6 bases). V lost 2 bases and J lost 4, with 17 bases in between. Looked up from germline, CDR1 is MNHEY and CDR2 is SVGAGI. The CDR3 has 16 residues.

On this clonotype: The junction differs from germline at one of its ends, possibly a read error. The chain carries TRBV15 and TRBJ1-1; 8 positions match TRBD1. This CDR3 region has 13 residues. Germline V gene sequence: CDR1 LNHNV, CDR2 YYDKDF (reference sequence). CDR3 sequence (DNA): TGTACCACCAGCCTTGGGACAGGCTATGAAGCTTTCTTT. It encodes CTTSLGTGYEAFF. The full variable domain, in which reference TRBV15 and TRBJ1-1 provide the parts outside the CDR3, is DAMVIQNPRYQVTQFGKPVTLSCSQTLNHNVMYWYQQKSSQAPKLLFHYYDKDFNNEADTPDNFQSRRPNTSFCFLDIRSPGLGDTAMYLCTTSLGTGYEAFFGQGTRLTVV.

This clonotype occurred many times. The chain has TRBV11-3 and TRBJ2-1, with a possible D match to TRBD2 (6 bases). CDR3 length: 14 amino acids. Germline V lookup: CDR1 SGHNT, CDR2 YENEEA. V was cut by 7 bases and J by 4 bases, with 14 bases left in between. The CDR3 here is CASMGGTPYNEQFF. The CDR3 region has the DNA TGTGCCAGCATGGGCGGGACCCCTTACAATGAGCAGTTCTTC. The complete variable domain, with remaining parts taken from reference TRBV11-3 and TRBJ2-1, reads EAGVVQSPRYKIIEKKQPVAFWCNPISGHNTLYWYLQNLGQGPELLIRYENEEAVDDSQLPKDRFSAERLKGVDSTLKIQPAELGDSAVYLCASMGGTPYNEQFFGPGTRLTVL.

This clonotype was found many times. The J gene is TRBJ2-7, the V gene TRBV9; 8 bases are a match to TRBD2. J gave up 2 bases and V 2 bases, and 6 bases lay outside the gene matches. The CDR3 totals 15 residues. Germline CDR1 and CDR2: SGDLS and YYNGEE. This chain's CDR3 is CASSVDGTRPYEQYF. CDR3 nucleotides: TGTGCCAGCAGCGTGGATGGGACTAGACCCTACGAGCAGTACTTC.

The chain links TRBV9 to TRBJ1-1; weak D call: TRBD1 (6 bases). Deletions cut 0 bases from V and 6 bases from J, with 12 bases between. This CDR3 has 14 residues. Germline CDR1 is SGDLS and CDR2 is YYNGEE. CDR3 loop: CASSVDWGGPEAFF. The DNA for the CDR3 is TGTGCCAGCAGCGTAGATTGGGGGGGCCCTGAAGCTTTCTTT.